This T cell receptor (beta chain) is from a study of blood T cell repertoires in COVID-19. Repertoires were generated with immunoSEQ multiplex PCR, while TCRdb's copy carries only in-frame clones and drops some. The table lists about 160,000 clones, 80% to 90% of them singletons, with 3% to 4.5% in the top ten. The germline V and J ends were trimmed by 3 bases and 4 bases, with 12 bases remaining between them. CDR1 and CDR2 from the germline V gene are SQVTM and ANQGSEA. There are 13 residues in the CDR3. This clone was detected only once. Sequenced: peripheral blood. This rearrangement joins TRBV29-1 to TRBJ1-2; weak D call: TRBD1 (5 bases). The TCR sequence derives from a woman aged 60 to 75 who had recovered from COVID-19. The CDR3 reads CSVETAKGYGYTF. CDR3 DNA sequence: TGCAGCGTTGAGACAGCCAAAGGCTATGGCTACACCTTC.